A selection of T cell receptor beta chains follows, all from one sample in a study of T cell changes during pregnancy in multiple sclerosis. This table comes from immunoSEQ multiplex PCR, and its TCRdb copy is limited to in-frame clones, with some not included. The table has almost 20,000 clones, more than 80% seen once; the top ten hold roughly 5.6%. The sequences come from CD8+ T cells from peripheral blood mononuclear cells, collected in the third trimester of pregnancy. These TCRs come from a female donor in good health, enrolled as a control in a pregnancy study. CDR3s include the opening cysteine and the closing phenylalanine or tryptophan. Each record gives: V gene, J gene, clone size, D gene, CDR3 protein, CDR3 DNA. A D gene is named only where the DNA matches it firmly. Not all rows give a size; the values are once, few, many and, for expanded clones, a class.

>TRBV30|TRBJ2-7|-|TRBD1
CAWSAGTGREQYF
TGTGCCTGGAGCGCTGGGACAGGGCGGGAGCAGTACTTC
>TRBV7-9|TRBJ2-5|-|TRBD2
CASSLKLAGGKETQYF
TGTGCCAGCAGCCTAAAACTAGCGGGGGGAAAAGAGACCCAGTACTTC
>TRBV7-2|TRBJ1-1|few|TRBD1
CASSYTQGTEAFF
TGTGCCAGCAGCTATACACAGGGGACTGAAGCTTTCTTT
>TRBV5-4|TRBJ2-5|-|TRBD2
CASSTGLAGGGEYQETQYF
TGTGCCAGCAGCACGGGACTAGCGGGGGGCGGGGAGTACCAAGAGACCCAGTACTTC
>TRBV6-5|TRBJ2-3|-|-
CASSYHRASTDTQYF
TGTGCCAGCAGTTACCACAGGGCTAGCACAGATACGCAGTATTTT
>TRBV4-2|TRBJ2-1|-|TRBD2
CASSLLAGGNNEQFF
TGTGCCAGCAGCCTGCTAGCGGGGGGAAACAATGAGCAGTTCTTC
>TRBV28|TRBJ1-6|few|TRBD1
CASRPWTGRSPLHF
TGTGCCAGCAGGCCATGGACAGGGAGGTCACCCCTCCACTTT
>TRBV9|TRBJ1-2|-|-
CASSVGNYGYTF
TGTGCCAGCAGCGTCGGTAACTATGGCTACACCTTC
>TRBV5-6|TRBJ2-6|-|TRBD2
CASGRGVGGANVLTF
TGTGCCAGCGGTCGGGGGGTCGGTGGGGCCAACGTCCTGACTTTC
>TRBV14|TRBJ2-7|-|-
CASSQASGQRAYEQYF
TGTGCCAGCAGCCAAGCAAGTGGACAGCGTGCCTACGAGCAGTACTTC
>TRBV9|TRBJ2-5|-|-
CASSARGAGETQYF
TGTGCCAGCAGCGCCCGGGGGGCCGGAGAGACCCAGTACTTC
>TRBV27|TRBJ2-3|-|TRBD2
CARSHRGGHADTQYF
TGTGCCAGATCCCATCGGGGGGGGCACGCAGATACGCAGTATTTT
>TRBV7-2|TRBJ2-1|-|TRBD1
CASSFRQGVYNEQFF
TGTGCCAGCAGCTTTCGACAGGGGGTATACAATGAGCAGTTCTTC
>TRBV7-2|TRBJ1-3|-|TRBD1
CASSPDRGSGNTIYF
TGTGCCAGCAGCCCGGACAGGGGCTCTGGAAACACCATATATTTT
>TRBV27|TRBJ1-1|-|-
CASSLQQSSGAFF
TGTGCCAGCAGTTTACAACAATCATCAGGAGCTTTCTTT
>TRBV11-1|TRBJ2-5|-|-
CASSLERTPATQYF
TGTGCCAGCAGCTTAGAGAGGACACCAGCGACCCAGTACTTC
>TRBV28|TRBJ1-3|-|-
CASSFSRWGDTIYF
TGTGCCAGCAGTTTTAGTAGGTGGGGGGACACCATATATTTT
>TRBV2|TRBJ1-1|once|-
CASSESIMNTEAFF
TGTGCCAGCAGTGAATCAATCATGAACACTGAAGCTTTCTTT
>TRBV11-2|TRBJ2-2|-|TRBD1
CASSSDRVGTGELFF
TGTGCCAGCAGCTCCGACAGGGTAGGCACCGGGGAGCTGTTTTTT
>TRBV7-2|TRBJ1-2|-|-
CASSPPRGGAHHFNYGYTF
TGTGCCAGCAGCCCCCCACGCGGTGGAGCGCACCATTTTAACTATGGCTACACCTTC
>TRBV15|TRBJ1-1|-|-
CATSMSRNTEAFF
TGTGCCACCAGCATGTCCCGTAACACTGAAGCTTTCTTT
>TRBV4-3|TRBJ2-7|-|-
CASSPNVAGARDEQYF
TGCGCCAGCAGCCCCAACGTCGCTGGGGCTCGGGACGAGCAGTACTTC
>TRBV7-3|TRBJ1-6|few|TRBD1
CASSLATGGHSPLHF
TGTGCCAGCAGCTTAGCCACAGGGGGCCATTCACCCCTCCACTTT
>TRBV29-1|TRBJ2-1|-|-
CSVDFNKYNEQFF
TGCAGCGTTGACTTTAACAAATACAATGAGCAGTTCTTC
>TRBV27|TRBJ1-2|-|-
CASSPPGKYGYTF
TGTGCCAGCAGTCCCCCAGGAAAATATGGCTACACCTTC
>TRBV4-2|TRBJ1-6|-|TRBD1
CASSRGTGVSPLHF
TGTGCCAGCAGCCGAGGGACAGGGGTATCACCCCTCCACTTT
>TRBV4-1|TRBJ1-1|-|-
CASSQSDSEAFF
TGCGCCAGCAGCCAAAGCGACTCTGAAGCTTTCTTT
>TRBV7-9|TRBJ2-1|-|TRBD1
CASRDERDRVYNEQFF
TGTGCCAGCAGAGACGAAAGGGACAGGGTGTACAATGAGCAGTTCTTC
>TRBV29-1|TRBJ1-1|-|TRBD1
CSVEDGQGANTEAFF
TGCAGCGTTGAAGATGGACAGGGGGCTAACACTGAAGCTTTCTTT